This T cell receptor (beta chain) derives from a study of OX40 agonist ivuxolimab in advanced cancers. For the study at large: Prior anti-PD-1, anti-PD-L1 or anti-CTLA-4 therapy was allowed; 40% to 50% had some. General study points: More expanded clones were seen, on average, in CD8+ T cells than in CD4+.

This clone has only one observation. Its antigen is not known. One end of the junction is discordant with germline, which a read error may explain. The CDR3 loop spans 14 amino acids. Germline V gene sequence: CDR1 SSHAT, CDR2 FNYEAQ (reference sequence). Sampling of blood occurred at baseline, cycle 4 day 1, and cycle 7 day 1. The assay was immunoSEQ multiplex PCR, and TCRdb's table has in-frame clones only and misses some. In the table there are about 31,000 clones, less than 90% of which are singletons. Here the sequenced sample was CD4+ or CD8+ T cells sorted from blood, taken in a trial of the OX40 agonist ivuxolimab. This sequence was found in an adult with an advanced solid tumor such as melanoma, head and neck, liver or kidney cancer. The chain joins TRBV7-7 to TRBJ1-2; D is ambiguous. The CDR3 sequence: CASSFSKLVDGYTF. The CDR3 coding sequence is TGTGCTAGCAGCTTCTCGAAGTTAGTGGATGGCTACACCTTC.